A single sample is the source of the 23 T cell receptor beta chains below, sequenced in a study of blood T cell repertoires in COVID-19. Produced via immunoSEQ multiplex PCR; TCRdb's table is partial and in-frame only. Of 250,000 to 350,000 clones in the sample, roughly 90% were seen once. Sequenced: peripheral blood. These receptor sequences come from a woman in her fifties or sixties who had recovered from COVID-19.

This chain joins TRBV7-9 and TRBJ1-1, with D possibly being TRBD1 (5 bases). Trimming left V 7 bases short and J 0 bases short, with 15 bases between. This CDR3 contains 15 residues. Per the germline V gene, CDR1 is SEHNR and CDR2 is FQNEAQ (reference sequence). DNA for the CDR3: TGTGCCAGCATCCCGGTGGGCAGGGTGAACACTGAAGCTTTCTTT. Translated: CASIPVGRVNTEAFF. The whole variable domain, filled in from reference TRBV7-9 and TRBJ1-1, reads DTGVSQNPRHKITKRGQNVTFRCDPISEHNRLYWYRQTLGQGPEFLTYFQNEAQLEKSRLLSDRFSAERPKGSFSTLEIQRTEQGDSAMYLCASIPVGRVNTEAFFGQGTRLTVV.

CDR3 protein: CATSRAGTGSSYNSPLHF. CDR3 nucleotide sequence: TGTGCCACCAGCAGGGCCGGGACAGGGAGCTCCTATAATTCACCCCTCCACTTT. V is TRBV15 and J is TRBJ1-6, with 9 bases that match TRBD1. CDR1 LNHNV and CDR2 YYDKDF come from the germline V gene (reference sequence). The J segment lost 0 bases and the V segment lost 3 bases, leaving 6 bases of the junction unmatched. CDR3 length equals 18 residues.

CDR3 amino acids: CASSLFLANSGYEQYF. The CDR3, as DNA: TGTGCCAGCAGCTTGTTCTTGGCCAATTCGGGCTACGAGCAGTACTTC. The V gene is TRBV5-6, the J gene TRBJ2-7, with D unclear. The germline CDR1 and CDR2 sequences are SGHDT and YYEEEE. V was clipped by 1 base and J by 3 bases, with 17 bases between them. CDR3 length: 16 amino acids. Using reference TRBV5-6 and TRBJ2-7 for the parts outside the CDR3, the full variable domain is DAGVTQSPTHLIKTRGQQVTLRCSPKSGHDTVSWYQQALGQGPQFIFQYYEEEERQRGNFPDRFSGHQFPNYSSELNVNALLLGDSALYLCASSLFLANSGYEQYFGPGTRLTVT.

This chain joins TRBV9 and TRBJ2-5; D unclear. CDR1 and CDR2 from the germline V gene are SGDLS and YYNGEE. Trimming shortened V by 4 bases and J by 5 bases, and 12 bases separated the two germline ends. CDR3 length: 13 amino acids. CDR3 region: CASSTVEWETQYF. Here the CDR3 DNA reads TGTGCCAGCAGCACCGTTGAGTGGGAGACCCAGTACTTC.

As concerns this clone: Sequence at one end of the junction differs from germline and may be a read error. The CDR3 bases are TGTGCCAGCAACCGGGGGGGGCTTTTT. Its translation: CASNRGGLF. The chain joins TRBV12-3 or TRBV12-4 to TRBJ1-4; D may be TRBD1 (6 bases). The CDR3 contains 9 residues.

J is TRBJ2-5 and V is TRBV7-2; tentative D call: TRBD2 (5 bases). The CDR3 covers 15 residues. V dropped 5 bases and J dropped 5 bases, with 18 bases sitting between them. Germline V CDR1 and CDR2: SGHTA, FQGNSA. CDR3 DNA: TGTGCCAGCAGCCCCCGGATAGCGAGGGCGGAGACCCAGTACTTC. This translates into CASSPRIARAETQYF.

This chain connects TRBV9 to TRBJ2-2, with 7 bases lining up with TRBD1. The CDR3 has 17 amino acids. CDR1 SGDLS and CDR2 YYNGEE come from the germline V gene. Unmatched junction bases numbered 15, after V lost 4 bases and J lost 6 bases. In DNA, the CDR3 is TGTGCCAGCAGCCCTGGGACAGTTGGACAGTGGTCCGGGGAGCTGTTTTTT. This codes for CASSPGTVGQWSGELFF.

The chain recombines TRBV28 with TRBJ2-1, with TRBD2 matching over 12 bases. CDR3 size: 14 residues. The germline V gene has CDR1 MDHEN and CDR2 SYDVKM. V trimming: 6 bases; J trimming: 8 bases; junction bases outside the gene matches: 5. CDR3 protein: CASRGLAGRDEQFF. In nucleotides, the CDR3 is TGTGCCAGCAGAGGACTAGCGGGAAGAGATGAGCAGTTCTTC. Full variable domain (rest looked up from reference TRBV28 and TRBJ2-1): DVKVTQSSRYLVKRTGEKVFLECVQDMDHENMFWYRQDPGLGLRLIYFSYDVKMKEKGDIPEGYSVSREKKERFSLILESASTNQTSMYLCASRGLAGRDEQFFGPGTRLTVL.

The CDR3 protein is CASSDRTGIWGNQPQHF. Here the CDR3 DNA reads TGCGCCAGCAGTGATAGGACAGGGATTTGGGGCAATCAGCCCCAGCATTTT. The V and J genes are TRBV10-1 and TRBJ1-5; 8 bases line up with TRBD1. Germline trimming cut 3 bases from V and 2 bases from J; bases unmatched to any gene: 9. Looked up from germline, CDR1 is WNHNN and CDR2 is SYGVQD (reference sequence). The CDR3 is 17 residues long.

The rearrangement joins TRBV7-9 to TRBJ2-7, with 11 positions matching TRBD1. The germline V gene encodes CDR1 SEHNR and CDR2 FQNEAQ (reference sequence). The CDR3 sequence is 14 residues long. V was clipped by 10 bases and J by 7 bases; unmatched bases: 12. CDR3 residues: CAITPGTGGGEQYF. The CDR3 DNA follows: TGTGCCATTACCCCCGGGACAGGGGGTGGGGAGCAGTACTTC.

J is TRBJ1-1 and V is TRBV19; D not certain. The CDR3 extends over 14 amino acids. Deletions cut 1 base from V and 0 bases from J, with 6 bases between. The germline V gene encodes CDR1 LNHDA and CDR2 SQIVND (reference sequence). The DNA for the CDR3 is TGTGCCAGTAGTATAGTTTCAGTGAACACTGAAGCTTTCTTT. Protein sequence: CASSIVSVNTEAFF.

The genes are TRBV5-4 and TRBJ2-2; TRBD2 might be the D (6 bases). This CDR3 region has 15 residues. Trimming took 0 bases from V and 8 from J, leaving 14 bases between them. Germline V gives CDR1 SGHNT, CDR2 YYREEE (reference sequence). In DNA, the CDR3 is TGTGCCAGCAGCTTGGAAGGAGGGCGTCTTGGGGAGCTGTTTTTT. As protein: CASSLEGGRLGELFF.

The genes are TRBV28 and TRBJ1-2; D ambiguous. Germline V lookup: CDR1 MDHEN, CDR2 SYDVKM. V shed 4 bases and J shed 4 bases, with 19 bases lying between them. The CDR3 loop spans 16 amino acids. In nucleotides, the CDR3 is TGTGCCAGCAGTTCCCCCCCCGGAGTTACCCCCTATGGCTACACCTTC. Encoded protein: CASSSPPGVTPYGYTF.

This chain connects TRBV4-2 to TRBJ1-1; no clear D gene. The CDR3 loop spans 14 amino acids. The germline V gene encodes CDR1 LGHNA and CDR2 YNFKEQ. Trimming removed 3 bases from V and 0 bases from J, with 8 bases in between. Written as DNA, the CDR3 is TGTGCCAGCAGCCATGCCACAGTGAACACTGAAGCTTTCTTT. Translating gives CASSHATVNTEAFF.

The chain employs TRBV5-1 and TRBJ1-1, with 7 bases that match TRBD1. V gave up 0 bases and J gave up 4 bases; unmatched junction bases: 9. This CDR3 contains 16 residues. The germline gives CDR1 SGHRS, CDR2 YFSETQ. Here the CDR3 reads CASSLGQGLGSTEAFF. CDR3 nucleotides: TGCGCCAGCAGCTTGGGACAGGGTCTAGGGAGCACTGAAGCTTTCTTT.

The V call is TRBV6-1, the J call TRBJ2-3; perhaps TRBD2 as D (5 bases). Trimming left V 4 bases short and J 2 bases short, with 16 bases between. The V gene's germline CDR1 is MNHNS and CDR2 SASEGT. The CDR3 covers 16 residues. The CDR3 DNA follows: TGTGCCAGCAGTGGCGCGAGGGCCCTTTCCACAGATACGCAGTATTTT. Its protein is CASSGARALSTDTQYF.

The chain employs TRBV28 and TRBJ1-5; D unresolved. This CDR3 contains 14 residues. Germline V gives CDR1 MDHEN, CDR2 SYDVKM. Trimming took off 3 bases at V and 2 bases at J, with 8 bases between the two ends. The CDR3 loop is CASSFPGGNQPQHF. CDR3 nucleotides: TGTGCCAGCAGTTTCCCCGGAGGCAATCAGCCCCAGCATTTT.

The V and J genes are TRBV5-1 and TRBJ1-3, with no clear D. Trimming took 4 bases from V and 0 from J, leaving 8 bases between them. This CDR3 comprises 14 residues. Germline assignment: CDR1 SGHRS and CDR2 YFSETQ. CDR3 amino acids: CASSARGSGNTIYF. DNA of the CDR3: TGCGCCAGCAGCGCCCGGGGCTCTGGAAACACCATATATTTT.

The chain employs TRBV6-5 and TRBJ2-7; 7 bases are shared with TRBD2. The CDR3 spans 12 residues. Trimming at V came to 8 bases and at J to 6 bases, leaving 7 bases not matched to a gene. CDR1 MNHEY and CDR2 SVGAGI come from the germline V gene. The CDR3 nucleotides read TGTGCCAGCCTGCGGGAGAGGGGCGAGCAGTACTTC. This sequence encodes CASLRERGEQYF.

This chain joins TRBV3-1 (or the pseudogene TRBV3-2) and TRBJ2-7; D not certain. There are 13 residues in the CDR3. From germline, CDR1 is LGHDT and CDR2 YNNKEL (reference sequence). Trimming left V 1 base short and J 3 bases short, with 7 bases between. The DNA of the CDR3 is TGTGCCAGCAGCCAAGGTAGCCTCTACGAGCAGTACTTC. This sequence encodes CASSQGSLYEQYF.

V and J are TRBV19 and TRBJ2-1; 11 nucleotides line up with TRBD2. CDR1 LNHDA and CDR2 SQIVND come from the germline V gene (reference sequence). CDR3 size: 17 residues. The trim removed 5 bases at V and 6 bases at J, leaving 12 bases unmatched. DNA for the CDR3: TGTGCCAGTAGTGTTTATAGCGGGGGGGCCTTTGGCAATGAGCAGTTCTTC. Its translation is CASSVYSGGAFGNEQFF.

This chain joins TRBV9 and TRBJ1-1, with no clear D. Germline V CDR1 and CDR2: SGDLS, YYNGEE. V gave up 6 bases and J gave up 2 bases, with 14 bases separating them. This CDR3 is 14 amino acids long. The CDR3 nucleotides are TGTGCCAGCAAAGAACCGGGGAGCAACACTGAAGCTTTCTTT. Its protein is CASKEPGSNTEAFF.

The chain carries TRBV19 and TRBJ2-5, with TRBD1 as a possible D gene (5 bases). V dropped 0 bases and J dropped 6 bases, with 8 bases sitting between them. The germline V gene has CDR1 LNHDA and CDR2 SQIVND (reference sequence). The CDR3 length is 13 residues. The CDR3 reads CASSIEGRQTQYF. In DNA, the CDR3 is TGTGCCAGTAGTATAGAGGGGCGACAGACCCAGTACTTC.